The next 29 T cell receptor beta chains were all read from a single sample in a study of T-cell memory formation after mild COVID-19. TCRdb re-called the 5' RACE reads with MiXCR, one entry per CDR3 protein. The repertoire holds hundreds of thousands of distinct CDR3 sequences, 28% seen once, with approximately 13% in the top ten. Sequenced: PBMCs or a T cell subset sorted from them (not recorded which). The receptor set was obtained from an adult woman who had mild COVID-19 (a few samples of this study predate the infection). Cell type and time point are not known.

This clonotype was observed once. The CDR3 spells CASSPRGMNTEAFF. The CDR3 coding sequence is TGTGCCAGCAGCCCCCGGGGGATGAACACTGAAGCTTTCTTT. The gene calls are TRBV7-2 and TRBJ1-1; D might be TRBD1 (5 bases). The V end was cut by 5 bases, the J end by 0 bases, with 10 bases between. Germline CDR1 is SGHTA and CDR2 is FQGNSA. The CDR3 runs 14 residues.

The chain couples TRBV29-1 to TRBJ2-5; TRBD1 matches at 10 bases. Germline V gives CDR1 SQVTM, CDR2 ANQGSEA. This CDR3 is built from 13 residues. J lost 4 bases, V lost 7 bases, and 6 bases had no gene match. This chain's CDR3 is CSADRGVGETQYF. For the CDR3, the DNA is TGCAGCGCGGACAGGGGGGTTGGAGAGACCCAGTACTTC.

The chain has TRBV20-1 and TRBJ2-7; D tentatively reads TRBD1 or TRBD2 (6 bases each). The germline V gene has CDR1 DFQATT and CDR2 SNEGSKA (reference sequence). This CDR3 is 15 amino acids long. Trimming stripped 0 bases from V and 7 bases from J, with 19 bases between. The CDR3 reads CSARDWGARVVEQYF. The CDR3 nucleotides read TGCAGTGCTAGAGACTGGGGGGCCAGGGTGGTTGAGCAGTACTTC.

This clonotype has only a few counts. The chain links TRBV6-1 to TRBJ1-5; D is uncertain. The germline V and J ends were trimmed by 2 bases and 9 bases, with 14 bases remaining between them. The germline V gene has CDR1 MNHNS and CDR2 SASEGT. There are 14 residues in the CDR3. CDR3 sequence (DNA): TGTGCCAGCAGTGAACCTGCAGGTTGGGGGCCCCAGCATTTT. Protein product: CASSEPAGWGPQHF.

This clonotype has more than one count but fewer than ten. The V and J genes are TRBV5-1 and TRBJ2-3; the D is unclear. Trimming pared 1 base from V and 3 bases from J, leaving 12 bases between. Germline V CDR1 and CDR2: SGHRS, YFSETQ. CDR3 length equals 15 residues. In nucleotides, the CDR3 is TGCGCCAGCAGCTTGCCTCTACGACTGACAGATACGCAGTATTTT. Protein product: CASSLPLRLTDTQYF.

Only a few counts were recorded for this clonotype. The chain joins TRBV5-1 to TRBJ2-7; tentatively, D is TRBD2 (5 bases). The CDR3 has 15 amino acids. The germline gives CDR1 SGHRS, CDR2 YFSETQ. V was trimmed by 2 bases and J by 3 bases, leaving 15 bases between them. The chain's CDR3 is CASSFGPSEGYEQYF. The CDR3 DNA follows: TGCGCCAGCAGCTTTGGACCTTCCGAGGGCTACGAGCAGTACTTC.

The genes are TRBV18 and TRBJ2-5; 10 bases fit TRBD1. Germline loops: CDR1 KGHSH, CDR2 LQKENI. This CDR3 spans 17 amino acids. With V trimmed by 3 bases and J by 2 bases, 9 bases remained unmatched. The CDR3 region is CASSPPNDRGRQETQYF. The CDR3 DNA sequence: TGTGCCAGCTCACCCCCCAACGACAGGGGGCGTCAAGAGACCCAGTACTTC.

This clonotype has only a few counts. The genes are TRBV24-1 and TRBJ2-1; 12 positions match TRBD2. The germline V gene encodes CDR1 KGHDR and CDR2 SFDVKD. V trimming: 7 bases; J trimming: 5 bases; junction bases outside the gene matches: 5. The CDR3 consists of 15 residues. The CDR3 coding sequence is TGTGCCACCAGGCTAGCGGGAGGGCCCCACAATGAGCAGTTCTTC. It encodes CATRLAGGPHNEQFF.

The genes are TRBV7-9 and TRBJ2-2; 9 bases are a match to TRBD2. This CDR3 contains 14 residues. The germline CDR1 and CDR2 sequences are SEHNR and FQNEAQ (reference sequence). The V and J ends lost 10 bases and 4 bases, in that order; junction bases with no gene match: 7. The CDR3 DNA reads TGTGCCACCTTAGCGGGAGTGGGCACCGGGGAGCTGTTTTTT. As protein: CATLAGVGTGELFF. Complete variable domain (other parts from reference TRBV7-9 and TRBJ2-2): DTGVSQNPRHKITKRGQNVTFRCDPISEHNRLYWYRQTLGQGPEFLTYFQNEAQLEKSRLLSDRFSAERPKGSFSTLEIQRTEQGDSAMYLCATLAGVGTGELFFGEGSRLTVL.

The chain links TRBV7-9 to TRBJ1-1, with D perhaps TRBD1 (5 bases). Trimming left V 2 bases short and J 8 bases short, with 27 bases between. The germline V gene has CDR1 SEHNR and CDR2 FQNEAQ (reference sequence). There are 18 residues in the CDR3. CDR3 loop: CASSLSQGQGLGNAEAFF. The CDR3 DNA reads as TGTGCCAGCAGCTTAAGTCAGGGTCAGGGTCTTGGGAACGCGGAAGCTTTCTTT.

A few counts support this clonotype. The J gene is TRBJ2-5, the V gene TRBV5-1; 9 bases fit TRBD1. This CDR3 spans 14 amino acids. Germline values: CDR1 SGHRS, CDR2 YFSETQ. V was clipped by 8 bases and J by 5 bases; unmatched bases: 10. DNA for the CDR3: TGCGCCAGTACAGTTAACAGGGGGCAGGAGACCCAGTACTTC. Amino acid sequence: CASTVNRGQETQYF. The whole variable domain, remainder taken from reference TRBV5-1 and TRBJ2-5, is KAGVTQTPRYLIKTRGQQVTLSCSPISGHRSVSWYQQTPGQGLQFLFEYFSETQRNKGNFPGRFSGRQFSNSRSEMNVSTLELGDSALYLCASTVNRGQETQYFGPGTRLLVL.

V gene TRBV3-1 combines with J gene TRBJ2-1; D is undetermined. V was shortened by 0 bases and J by 0 bases, with 15 bases between the two germline ends. This CDR3 has 18 residues. Germline V gene data show CDR1 as LGHDT and CDR2 as YNNKEL (reference sequence). In DNA form, the CDR3 reads TGTGCCAGCAGCCAAGAAGCAGACATCCTATTCTCCTACAATGAGCAGTTCTTC. Its protein product is CASSQEADILFSYNEQFF.

This clonotype was seen only a few times. The chain uses TRBV20-1 and TRBJ2-7, with D unclear. V lost 1 base, J lost 0 bases, and 13 bases lay in between. CDR1 and CDR2 from the germline V gene are DFQATT and SNEGSKA (reference sequence). The length of the CDR3 is 15 residues. The CDR3 loop is CSARVKGGRSYEQYF. In DNA form, the CDR3 reads TGCAGTGCTAGAGTTAAGGGCGGTCGCTCCTACGAGCAGTACTTC.

The gene calls are TRBV20-1 and TRBJ1-5; D gene unclear. V lost 3 bases and J 5 bases, leaving 8 bases between the germline ends. The CDR3 is made up of 12 amino acids. CDR1 is DFQATT, CDR2 SNEGSKA, per germline (reference sequence). CDR3 coding DNA: TGCAGTGCTAGTAGGGCGGATCAGCCCCAGCATTTT. Protein product: CSASRADQPQHF.

The gene calls are TRBV20-1 and TRBJ1-5; D is possibly TRBD1 (5 bases). The germline V gene has CDR1 DFQATT and CDR2 SNEGSKA (reference sequence). The CDR3 contains 12 residues. The V and J ends lost 6 bases and 6 bases respectively, with 12 bases between them. The DNA of the CDR3 is TGCAGTGCCCAGGGAGGGTTTCAGCCCCAGCATTTT. Protein: CSAQGGFQPQHF.

This clonotype came up a few times. The genes are TRBV12-3 or TRBV12-4 and TRBJ2-2, with 10 bases identical to TRBD2. Trimming cost V 7 bases and J 4 bases; bases outside gene matches: 6. The CDR3 contains 15 residues. The CDR3, as DNA: TGTGCCAGCACAGCGGGGGGGACGGGCACCGGGGAGCTGTTTTTT. Protein product: CASTAGGTGTGELFF.

The V call is TRBV2, the J call TRBJ1-5, with 10 bases fitting TRBD1. The CDR3 loop spans 14 amino acids. Germline V CDR1 and CDR2: SNHLY, FYNNEI. Trimming took 5 bases from V and 9 from J; bases not matched to a gene: 7. The CDR3 here is CASSMGTGEGPQHF. The CDR3 region has the DNA TGTGCCAGCAGTATGGGGACAGGGGAAGGGCCCCAGCATTTT. Full variable domain (outside the CDR3, taken from reference TRBV2 and TRBJ1-5): EPEVTQTPSHQVTQMGQEVILRCVPISNHLYFYWYRQILGQKVEFLVSFYNNEISEKSEIFDDQFSVERPDGSNFTLKIRSTKLEDSAMYFCASSMGTGEGPQHFGDGTRLSIL.

The V gene is TRBV7-8, the J gene TRBJ2-1; no clear D gene. Per the germline V gene, CDR1 is SGHVS and CDR2 is FQNEAQ. Trimming pared 5 bases from V and 9 bases from J, leaving 14 bases between. This CDR3 region has 13 residues. The DNA for the CDR3 is TGTGCCAGCAGCGGGGTTGGGTATGGTGAGCAGTTCTTC. This translates into CASSGVGYGEQFF.

The chain uses TRBV4-1 and TRBJ2-3; 8 bases agree with TRBD2. CDR1 and CDR2 (germline): MGHRA, YSYEKL. CDR3 size: 16 residues. The V and J ends lost 5 bases and 4 bases, in that order; junction bases with no gene match: 11. CDR3 residues: CASSEGGSGASDTQYF. CDR3 sequence (DNA): TGCGCCAGCAGCGAAGGAGGTAGCGGGGCGTCAGATACGCAGTATTTT.

The gene calls are TRBV5-5 and TRBJ2-2; a weak D match, TRBD2 (5 bases). The CDR3 has 12 residues. Between the trimmed V and J ends, which lost 4 bases and 6 bases, there was a span of 7 bases. Germline CDR1 is SGHKS and CDR2 is YYEKEE (reference sequence). CDR3 coding DNA: TGTGCCAGCAGCGCGGGTGCCGGGGAGCTGTTTTTT. As protein: CASSAGAGELFF.

This clonotype was observed a handful of times. The chain combines TRBV12-3 or TRBV12-4 with TRBJ2-5; TRBD1 matches at 11 bases. Unmatched junction bases numbered 14, after V lost 6 bases and J lost 5 bases. The CDR3 extends over 17 amino acids. DNA of the CDR3: TGTGCCAGCAGAAAACTTCGAGGGACAGGGGGGAAGGAGACCCAGTACTTC. Protein: CASRKLRGTGGKETQYF.

The chain recombines TRBV6-1 with TRBJ2-1; the D is unclear. Trimming stripped 4 bases from V and 12 bases from J, with 10 bases between. The CDR3 spans 11 residues. Germline V gene lookup returns CDR1 MNHNS and CDR2 SASEGT. CDR3 sequence reads: CASSAMVGQFF. The CDR3 DNA reads TGTGCCAGCAGTGCTATGGTGGGGCAGTTCTTC.

The count of this clonotype is one. This rearrangement joins TRBV9 to TRBJ2-1, with unresolved D. Per germline, CDR1 SGDLS and CDR2 YYNGEE. The CDR3 extends over 13 amino acids. Trimming pared 1 base from V and 3 bases from J, leaving 5 bases between. DNA of the CDR3: TGTGCCAGCAGCGTACTAGGCTACAATGAGCAGTTCTTC. Translation: CASSVLGYNEQFF.

The chain is built from TRBV6-5 and TRBJ2-5; D is possibly TRBD1 or TRBD2 (6 bases each). Trimming took 6 bases from V and 5 from J, leaving 13 bases between them. CDR3 length: 13 amino acids. CDR1 is MNHEY and CDR2 is SVGAGI in the germline V gene. The CDR3 is CASRRGGLETQYF. The CDR3 DNA is TGTGCCAGCAGGCGAGGGGGGCTGGAGACCCAGTACTTC.

CDR3 amino acids: CASSGSPYEQFF. Here the CDR3 DNA reads TGTGCCAGCAGTGGGTCTCCGTACGAGCAGTTCTTC. J is TRBJ2-1 and V is TRBV2; D ambiguous. V lost 4 bases and J lost 10, with 11 bases in between. Germline V gives CDR1 SNHLY, CDR2 FYNNEI. CDR3 length: 12 residues. The entire variable domain, with the rest obtained from reference TRBV2 and TRBJ2-1, is as follows: EPEVTQTPSHQVTQMGQEVILRCVPISNHLYFYWYRQILGQKVEFLVSFYNNEISEKSEIFDDQFSVERPDGSNFTLKIRSTKLEDSAMYFCASSGSPYEQFFGPGTRLTVL.

About this clonotype itself: Compared with germline, one end of the junction differs, possibly owing to a read error. The chain has TRBV9 and TRBJ1-2; unclear D gene. Per the germline V gene, CDR1 is SGDLS and CDR2 is YYNGEE. The CDR3 contains 13 residues. Here the CDR3 DNA reads TGTGCCAGCAGCGTAGAGTCCAACTGTGGCTACACCTTC. It yields the protein CASSVESNCGYTF.

This clonotype was recorded a few times. V gene TRBV18 combines with J gene TRBJ2-7, with TRBD2 matching 7 bases. The CDR3 runs to 15 residues. V shed 2 bases, J shed 0 bases, and the junction held 4 bases outside the gene matches. CDR1 and CDR2 (germline): KGHSH, LQKENI. The CDR3 sequence: CASSPGRGSSYEQYF. The CDR3 coding sequence is TGTGCCAGCTCACCAGGGAGGGGAAGCTCCTACGAGCAGTACTTC.

This chain uses TRBV11-2 with TRBJ1-6; D is undetermined. The CDR3 is made up of 17 amino acids. Looked up from germline, CDR1 is SGHAT and CDR2 is FQNNGV. V lost 1 base to trimming and J lost 0 bases, with 10 bases between them. The DNA of the CDR3 is TGTGCCAGCAGCTTAGGGACCGGGAGCTCCTATAATTCACCCCTCCACTTT. Translating it yields CASSLGTGSSYNSPLHF.

The chain couples TRBV4-3 to TRBJ2-7; 7 bases are a match to TRBD1. V lost 8 bases and J lost 0; bases outside the gene matches: 4. CDR1 LGHNA and CDR2 YSLEER come from the germline V gene. The length of the CDR3 is 13 residues. DNA for the CDR3: TGCGCCAGCGGTGACAGGGCCTCCTACGAGCAGTACTTC. Translated: CASGDRASYEQYF.